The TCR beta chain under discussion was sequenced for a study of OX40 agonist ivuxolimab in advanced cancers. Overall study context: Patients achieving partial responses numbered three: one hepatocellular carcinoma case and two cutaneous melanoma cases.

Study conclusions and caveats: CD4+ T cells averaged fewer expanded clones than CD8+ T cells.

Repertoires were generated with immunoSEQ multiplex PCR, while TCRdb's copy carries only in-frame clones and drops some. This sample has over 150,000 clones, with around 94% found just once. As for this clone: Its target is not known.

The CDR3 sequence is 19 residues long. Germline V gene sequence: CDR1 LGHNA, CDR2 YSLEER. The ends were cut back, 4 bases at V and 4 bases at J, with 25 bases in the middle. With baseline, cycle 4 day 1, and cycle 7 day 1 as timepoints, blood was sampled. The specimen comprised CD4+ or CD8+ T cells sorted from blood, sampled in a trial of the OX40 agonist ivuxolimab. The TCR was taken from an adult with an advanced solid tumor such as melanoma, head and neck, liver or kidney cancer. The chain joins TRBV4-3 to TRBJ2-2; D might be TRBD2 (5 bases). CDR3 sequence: CASSRRSGQTQEGTGELFF. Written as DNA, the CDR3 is TGCGCCAGCAGCCGCCGGAGTGGGCAGACCCAAGAGGGCACCGGGGAGCTGTTTTTT.